Listed below are T cell receptor beta chains from one sample, sequenced in a study of sequential checkpoint blockade in melanoma. Generated by immunoSEQ multiplex PCR, the TCRdb table keeps only in-frame clones and is missing some. The sample shows about 17,000 clones, 60% to 80% of them seen only once. Sequencing used CD8+ T cells sorted from blood (inferred from file names), obtained from a patient given nivolumab and ipilimumab in sequence. These receptor sequences come from a human donor with melanoma. Both conserved end residues are part of each CDR3. Each record gives: D gene, V gene, clone size, J gene, CDR3 protein, CDR3 DNA. D genes are given only for firm matches. Only part of the rows carry a size: once, few, many, or a class if the clone is expanded.

>NA|TRBV6-1|NA|TRBJ1-2
CASSEGRGTGF
TGTGCCAGCAGTGAAGGCAGGGGTACTGGGTTC
>NA|TRBV7-2|NA|TRBJ1-2
CASSSIGTNYGYTF
TGTGCCAGCAGCTCGATAGGGACTAATTATGGCTACACCTTC
>TRBD1|TRBV5-6|NA|TRBJ2-2
CASSPGQGGHGELFF
TGTGCCAGCAGCCCCGGACAGGGGGGGCACGGGGAGCTGTTTTTT
>TRBD1|TRBV10-3|NA|TRBJ1-1
CAISEGTGGFWAFF
TGTGCCATCAGTGAGGGGACAGGGGGCTTTTGGGCTTTCTTT
>NA|TRBV9|NA|TRBJ1-2
CASEGQGRYLNYGYTF
TGTGCCAGCGAGGGGCAGGGGCGATACCTAAACTATGGCTACACCTTC
>TRBD1|TRBV27|NA|TRBJ1-2
CASSPGQGVLWYGYTF
TGTGCCAGCAGTCCGGGACAGGGGGTTCTGTGGTATGGCTACACCTTC
>NA|TRBV5-6|NA|TRBJ1-4
CASSGAGGEKLFF
TGTGCCAGCAGCGGGGCGGGAGGTGAAAAACTGTTTTTT
>NA|TRBV9|once|TRBJ1-2
CASSVTRSDYGYTF
TGTGCCAGCAGCGTCACCAGGTCGGACTATGGCTACACCTTC
>TRBD2|TRBV5-6|NA|TRBJ2-7
CASSWGLAGYEQYF
TGTGCCAGCAGCTGGGGACTAGCGGGGTACGAGCAGTACTTC
>NA|TRBV4-2|NA|TRBJ1-1
CASSQSGGSFGDTEAFF
TGTGCCAGCAGCCAATCGGGAGGCAGCTTTGGCGACACTGAAGCTTTCTTT
>NA|TRBV4-1|NA|TRBJ1-1
CASSQILQGSMNTEAFF
TGCGCCAGCAGCCAAATCTTACAGGGATCGATGAACACTGAAGCTTTCTTT
>NA|TRBV19|NA|TRBJ1-5
CASKTDKNQPQHF
TGTGCCAGTAAAACGGACAAAAATCAGCCCCAGCATTTT
>NA|TRBV2|NA|TRBJ1-2
CASSTPYTFYGYTF
TGTGCCAGCAGTACACCTTATACCTTCTATGGCTACACCTTC
>TRBD2|TRBV6-4|NA|TRBJ2-3
CACSESSGRDTQYF
TGTGCCTGCAGTGAGTCTAGCGGTAGAGATACGCAGTATTTT
>TRBD1|TRBV19|few|TRBJ2-3
CASSTPWRDRGSTDTQYF
TGTGCCAGTAGTACTCCCTGGCGGGACAGGGGGAGCACAGATACGCAGTATTTT
>TRBD1|TRBV27|NA|TRBJ2-7
CASSSADRVYEQYF
TGTGCCAGCAGTTCCGCGGACAGGGTTTACGAGCAGTACTTC
>TRBD2|TRBV4-3|NA|TRBJ2-2
CASSRASGGARELFF
TGCGCCAGCAGCAGGGCTAGCGGGGGGGCTAGGGAGCTGTTTTTT
>NA|TRBV4-1|NA|TRBJ1-2
CASSLESLDLASYGYTF
TGCGCCAGCAGCCTTGAATCCTTGGACTTAGCGAGCTATGGCTACACCTTC
>TRBD1|TRBV11-2|NA|TRBJ1-2
CASSRSGTDSYGYTF
TGTGCCAGCAGCCGTTCCGGGACAGATAGCTATGGCTACACCTTC
>NA|TRBV28|once|TRBJ2-5
CASSLAGGETQYF
TGTGCCAGCAGTTTGGCGGGTGGGGAGACCCAGTACTTC
>NA|TRBV27|NA|TRBJ2-3
CASSPVARTDTQYF
TGTGCCAGCAGTCCTGTAGCGCGAACAGATACGCAGTATTTT
>TRBD1|TRBV4-1|NA|TRBJ1-2
CASSPHRRGQGIDYGYTF
TGCGCCAGCAGCCCGCACAGGCGTGGACAGGGGATTGACTATGGCTACACCTTC
>TRBD1|TRBV6-5|NA|TRBJ2-2
CASSYSTGEVTGELFF
TGTGCCAGCAGTTACTCGACAGGGGAGGTCACCGGGGAGCTGTTTTTT
>NA|TRBV21-1|NA|TRBJ2-2
CASSTPGVGTTGELFF
TGTGCCAGCAGCACCCCGGGGGTGGGGACCACCGGGGAGCTGTTTTTT
>NA|TRBV7-9|NA|TRBJ1-2
CASSSDSDPPNYGYTF
TGTGCCAGCAGCTCGGACAGCGACCCCCCTAACTATGGCTACACCTTC
>TRBD2|TRBV4-2|NA|TRBJ2-3
CASSQVSSGDYTDTQYF
TGTGCCAGCAGCCAAGTTTCTAGCGGGGACTACACAGATACGCAGTATTTT
>NA|TRBV27|NA|TRBJ1-4
CASSLGPEDEKLFF
TGTGCCAGCAGTTTGGGGCCGGAAGATGAAAAACTGTTTTTT
>NA|TRBV9|NA|TRBJ1-2
CASSVGGDYGYTF
TGTGCCAGCAGCGTAGGGGGGGACTATGGCTACACCTTC
>NA|TRBV4-1|NA|TRBJ2-7
CASSQERGGGYEQYF
TGCGCCAGCAGCCAAGAGAGGGGGGGCGGTTACGAGCAGTACTTC
>NA|TRBV4-1|NA|TRBJ1-4
CASSQEQQGVEKLFF
TGCGCCAGCAGCCAAGAGCAACAGGGTGTTGAAAAACTGTTTTTT
>NA|TRBV7-2|few|TRBJ2-1
CASSVAGSAAGEQFF
TGTGCCAGCAGCGTAGCCGGTAGCGCGGCCGGTGAGCAGTTCTTC
>NA|TRBV5-8|few|TRBJ2-2
CASSLVAAPGELFF
TGTGCCAGCAGCTTGGTAGCGGCTCCCGGGGAGCTGTTTTTT
>NA|TRBV25-1|NA|TRBJ2-7
CASRAYGTPAYEQYF
TGTGCCAGCCGCGCATACGGGACTCCGGCCTACGAGCAGTACTTC
>NA|TRBV27|once|TRBJ1-6
CASRGLYNSPLHF
TGTGCCAGCAGAGGACTTTATAATTCACCCCTCCACTTT
>TRBD1|TRBV4-3|few|TRBJ1-4
CASSQERQGKKLFF
TGCGCCAGCAGCCAAGAACGACAGGGGAAAAAACTGTTTTTT
>NA|TRBV19|NA|TRBJ1-1
CATRPRGNTEAFF
TGTGCCACCCGACCTAGAGGGAACACTGAAGCTTTCTTT
>NA|TRBV10-1|NA|TRBJ2-5
CASSEWLGAQETQYF
TGCGCCAGCAGTGAGTGGTTGGGCGCTCAAGAGACCCAGTACTTC
>NA|TRBV11-3|once|TRBJ1-1
CASSLAPTGEAFF
TGTGCCAGCAGCTTGGCTCCTACCGGGGAAGCTTTCTTT
>TRBD1|TRBV5-1|NA|TRBJ1-2
CASSWGTGLNYGYTF
TGCGCCAGCAGCTGGGGGACAGGTCTGAACTATGGCTACACCTTC
>NA|TRBV7-9|NA|TRBJ2-5
CASSLVPRETQYF
TGTGCCAGCAGCTTAGTTCCTAGAGAGACCCAGTACTTC
>NA|TRBV5-4|NA|TRBJ2-7
CASSFLGGRSSYEQYF
TGTGCCAGCAGCTTTTTAGGGGGACGGAGCTCCTACGAGCAGTACTTC
>NA|TRBV10-1|NA|TRBJ2-3
CASSESVGADTQYF
TGCGCCAGCAGTGAGTCAGTAGGGGCCGATACGCAGTATTTT
>NA|TRBV7-2|NA|TRBJ2-5
CASSLARSRLGETQYF
TGTGCCAGCAGCCTAGCGAGGAGCCGGCTCGGAGAGACCCAGTACTTC
>TRBD2|TRBV6-6|NA|TRBJ2-5
CASSYSGLIETQYF
TGTGCCAGCAGTTACTCGGGACTAATAGAGACCCAGTACTTC
>NA|TRBV6-1|NA|TRBJ2-2
CASRDYTGELFF
TGTGCCAGTCGGGATTACACCGGGGAGCTGTTTTTT
>NA|TRBV7-2|NA|TRBJ2-3
CASSLGGPDTQYF
TGTGCCAGCAGCTTAGGGGGCCCAGATACGCAGTATTTT
>TRBD1|TRBV11-2|NA|TRBJ1-4
CASSLYGQGVEKLFF
TGTGCCAGCAGCTTATACGGGCAGGGGGTTGAAAAACTGTTTTTT
>NA|TRBV4-2|NA|TRBJ1-2
CASSRGGPEYGYTF
TGTGCCAGCAGCCGGGGCGGCCCGGAGTATGGCTACACCTTC
>NA|TRBV6-1|once|TRBJ1-4
CASSLGVGEKLFF
TGTGCCAGCAGTCTAGGGGTGGGTGAAAAACTGTTTTTT
>TRBD2|TRBV5-4|NA|TRBJ2-7
CASSSSPGLAPLEQYF
TGTGCCAGCAGCTCGTCTCCGGGACTAGCTCCCCTCGAGCAGTACTTC
>NA|TRBV13|NA|TRBJ2-3
CASSFYGWGGEDTQYF
TGTGCCAGCAGTTTCTACGGGTGGGGAGGTGAAGATACGCAGTATTTT
>NA|TRBV9|NA|TRBJ2-1
CASSVGGGYEQFF
TGTGCCAGCAGCGTAGGCGGAGGGTATGAGCAGTTCTTC
>NA|TRBV5-4|NA|TRBJ1-2
CASSTQNYGYTF
TGTGCCAGCAGCACCCAGAACTATGGCTACACCTTC
>NA|TRBV6-5|NA|TRBJ1-1
CASSALPDTNTEAFF
TGTGCCAGCAGCGCCCTACCGGACACGAACACTGAAGCTTTCTTT
>TRBD1|TRBV6-4|NA|TRBJ2-7
CASSDPRPRDRGNYEQYF
TGTGCCAGCAGTGACCCACGACCCCGGGACAGGGGAAACTACGAGCAGTACTTC
>TRBD1|TRBV6-5|NA|TRBJ1-1
CASSYSGQGSNTEAFF
TGTGCCAGCAGTTACTCGGGACAGGGGTCGAACACTGAAGCTTTCTTT
>NA|TRBV28|NA|TRBJ1-5
CASREWGGNQPQHF
TGTGCCAGCAGGGAGTGGGGAGGCAATCAGCCCCAGCATTTT
>NA|TRBV9|NA|TRBJ2-1
CASSVTLDGGNEQFF
TGTGCCAGCAGCGTAACATTGGACGGGGGCAATGAGCAGTTCTTC
>NA|TRBV4-2|NA|TRBJ2-2
CASSQGQSGELFF
TGTGCCAGCAGCCAAGGACAGAGCGGGGAGCTGTTTTTT
>NA|TRBV15|NA|TRBJ1-4
CATTTRNLNEKLFF
TGTGCCACCACAACGAGGAACCTTAATGAAAAACTGTTTTTT